This passage covers 16 T cell receptor beta chains from one sample sequenced in a study of cytomegalovirus exposure and HLA in healthy donors. The PCR made use of 60 Vbeta and 13 Jbeta primers. TCRdb keeps only in-frame clones here, not all; method: immunoSEQ multiplex PCR. This table has more than 100,000 clones, less than 75% appearing once. The specimen sequenced was PBMCs. These receptors came from a woman aged 40 to 50 in good health and CMV-seronegative.

The rearrangement joins TRBV6-1 to TRBJ2-7; 9 positions agree with TRBD2. Germline-derived CDR1 and CDR2 are MNHNS and SASEGT. Trimming cost V 5 bases and J 7 bases; bases outside gene matches: 12. The length of the CDR3 is 15 residues. The CDR3 is CASSTAGGSVGEQYF. The CDR3, as DNA: TGTGCCAGCAGTACAGCGGGAGGATCAGTTGGGGAGCAGTACTTC.

The chain employs TRBV30 and TRBJ1-5; the D is unclear. Looked up from germline, CDR1 is GTSNPN and CDR2 is SVGIG (reference sequence). The CDR3 extends over 13 amino acids. V dropped 1 base and J dropped 7 bases, with 11 bases sitting between them. The CDR3 coding sequence is TGTGCCTGGAGTGCTAGGTCTGAGCAGCCCCAGCATTTT. Amino acids: CAWSARSEQPQHF.

The genes are TRBV10-3 and TRBJ2-1; 9 bases agree with TRBD1. With V trimmed by 2 bases and J by 7 bases, 12 bases remained unmatched. The CDR3 length is 17 residues. The germline CDR1 and CDR2 sequences are ENHRY and SYGVKD. Here the CDR3 reads CAISENRRDRVWNEQFF. CDR3 nucleotides: TGTGCCATCAGTGAGAACCGCCGGGACAGGGTTTGGAATGAGCAGTTCTTC.

The chain links TRBV18 to TRBJ2-7; weak D call: TRBD1 (6 bases). This CDR3 spans 17 amino acids. V dropped 2 bases and J dropped 0 bases, with 17 bases sitting between them. Germline V lookup: CDR1 KGHSH, CDR2 LQKENI. The CDR3: CASSPSGQTRLSYEQYF. CDR3 nucleotide sequence: TGTGCCAGCTCACCATCAGGACAGACTCGCCTCTCCTACGAGCAGTACTTC.

The genes are TRBV18 and TRBJ2-1; 12 nucleotides match TRBD2. This CDR3 has 17 residues. Germline lookup yields CDR1 KGHSH and CDR2 LQKENI. V was clipped by 0 bases and J by 4 bases; unmatched bases: 4. The CDR3 bases are TGTGCCAGCTCACCACCGACTAGCGGGAGTGGGTACAATGAGCAGTTCTTC. This gives the protein CASSPPTSGSGYNEQFF.

This chain uses TRBV7-9 with TRBJ2-2; no clear D. With 1 base removed from V and 6 bases from J, the gap between germline ends came to 6 bases. CDR1 is SEHNR, CDR2 FQNEAQ, per germline (reference sequence). The CDR3 runs 13 residues. This CDR3 reads CASSLDLAGELFF. CDR3 in DNA: TGTGCCAGCAGCTTAGACTTGGCCGGGGAGCTGTTTTTT.

The chain uses TRBV2 and TRBJ2-7, with a tentative D call TRBD1 (5 bases). CDR3 size: 13 residues. V was shortened by 9 bases and J by 3 bases, with 15 bases between the two germline ends. Germline CDR1 reads SNHLY; CDR2 reads FYNNEI. The chain's CDR3 is CARRQGPDYEQYF. The CDR3 DNA is TGTGCCAGACGGCAGGGCCCGGACTACGAGCAGTACTTC.

The J gene is TRBJ1-5, the V gene TRBV7-2, with 7 bases matching TRBD1. Germline V gene sequence: CDR1 SGHTA, CDR2 FQGNSA. The CDR3 consists of 16 residues. Losses at the gene ends were 8 bases for V and 4 bases for J; bases not matched to a gene: 14. CDR3 DNA sequence: TGTGCCAGCGCCACCGGATTGACAGGGATTAATCAGCCCCAGCATTTT. Amino acid sequence: CASATGLTGINQPQHF. The complete variable domain, with remaining parts taken from reference TRBV7-2 and TRBJ1-5, reads GAGVSQSPSNKVTEKGKDVELRCDPISGHTALYWYRQSLGQGLEFLIYFQGNSAPDKSGLPSDRFSAERTGGSVSTLTIQRTQQEDSAVYLCASATGLTGINQPQHFGDGTRLSIL.

This clone was seen only a few times. This rearrangement joins TRBV27 to TRBJ1-2; 9 bases align to TRBD1. The CDR3 loop spans 14 amino acids. Germline lookup yields CDR1 MNHEY and CDR2 SMNVEV (reference sequence). The ends lost 6 bases at V and 2 bases at J; junction bases unmatched: 4. The CDR3 coding sequence is TGTGCCAGCAGCCGCGGGACAGGGAACTATGGCTACACCTTC. Amino acid sequence: CASSRGTGNYGYTF.

This sequence joins TRBV9 and TRBJ2-7, with D perhaps matching TRBD2 (7 bases). The CDR3 covers 16 residues. V shed 3 bases and J shed 4 bases, with 20 bases lying between them. Germline CDR1 is SGDLS and CDR2 is YYNGEE. The CDR3 protein is CASSAALGGRGYEQYF. The CDR3 bases are TGTGCCAGCAGCGCGGCCCTCGGGGGGAGGGGGTACGAGCAGTACTTC.

This sequence joins TRBV18 and TRBJ2-1, with 8 bases lining up with TRBD2. CDR1 and CDR2 (germline): KGHSH, LQKENI. V lost 3 bases and J lost 7; bases outside the gene matches: 2. This CDR3 has 13 amino acids. CDR3 region: CASSPGRENEQFF. DNA of the CDR3: TGTGCCAGCTCACCCGGGAGGGAGAATGAGCAGTTCTTC. Variable domain in full (rest from reference TRBV18 and TRBJ2-1): NAGVMQNPRHLVRRRGQEARLRCSPMKGHSHVYWYRQLPEEGLKFMVYLQKENIIDESGMPKERFSAEFPKEGPSILRIQQVVRGDSAAYFCASSPGRENEQFFGPGTRLTVL.

This chain links TRBV7-9 with TRBJ2-5; TRBD2 might be the D (6 bases). The germline V gene has CDR1 SEHNR and CDR2 FQNEAQ (reference sequence). This CDR3 is 14 amino acids long. Trimming pared 6 bases from V and 5 bases from J, leaving 16 bases between. CDR3 sequence (DNA): TGTGCCAGCAGGTTAACATCAGGAGGGGAGACCCAGTACTTC. Its protein product is CASRLTSGGETQYF.

V gene TRBV5-1 combines with J gene TRBJ2-2; 8 bases are shared with TRBD1. Trimming removed 3 bases from V and 3 bases from J; junction bases left unmatched: 4. Germline assignment: CDR1 SGHRS and CDR2 YFSETQ. The CDR3 spans 15 residues. The CDR3 DNA is TGCGCCAGCAGCTATTCACAGGGGGACACCGGGGAGCTGTTTTTT. Its translation is CASSYSQGDTGELFF.

This chain uses TRBV19 with TRBJ2-3; 12 bases are a match to TRBD2. The V segment lost 3 bases and the J segment 2 bases; nucleotides outside the gene matches: 9. This CDR3 has 18 residues. Germline CDR1 is LNHDA and CDR2 is SQIVND (reference sequence). CDR3 residues: CASSMGLAGGSVTDTQYF. In DNA form, the CDR3 reads TGTGCCAGTAGTATGGGGCTAGCGGGGGGGTCCGTCACAGATACGCAGTATTTT.

About this clone itself: Other DNA variants within this sample encode the same CDR3. For the CDR3, the DNA is TGTGCCATCAGTGCAGGGGAGAGGGCCTTCTTT. This encodes CAISAGERAFF. This chain connects TRBV10-3 to TRBJ1-1; D might be TRBD1 (6 bases). CDR3 length: 11 residues. From germline, CDR1 is ENHRY and CDR2 SYGVKD. The V end was cut by 4 bases, the J end by 14 bases, with 14 bases between.

CDR3 residues: CASSLGGRGIYGYTF. Here the CDR3 DNA reads TGTGCCAGCAGCCTTGGGGGCAGGGGGATATATGGCTACACCTTC. The rearrangement uses TRBV7-9 and TRBJ1-2, with TRBD1 identical over 7 bases. In germline, CDR1 is SEHNR, CDR2 FQNEAQ (reference sequence). The CDR3 consists of 15 residues. Trimming at V came to 5 bases and at J to 5 bases, leaving 11 bases not matched to a gene.